The rows below give T cell receptor beta chains drawn from one sample of a study of early T cells in non-severe SARS-CoV-2 infection. TCRdb re-analysed the 5' RACE reads in MiXCR, keeping a single row per CDR3 protein. The sample carries more than 25,000 distinct CDR3 sequences, 5.5% to 7% recorded once. Specimen: whole blood. These receptors came from an adult who was a healthcare worker with PCR-confirmed SARS-CoV-2 infection or an uninfected control (not recorded which). The CDR3 runs from the conserved cysteine through the conserved F or W. The D gene is left open where the match is weak. Not all rows give a size; the values are once, few, many and, for expanded clones, a class.

>-|TRBV12-3/TRBV12-4|TRBJ1-5|many
TGTGCCAGCAGTTCGTCCCGGCGACGCCATCAGCCCCAGCATTTT
CASSSSRRRHQPQHF
>-|TRBV9|TRBJ1-4|many
TGTGCCAGCAGCCCTAACGCGGGGGGGAGAAAACTGTTTTTT
CASSPNAGGRKLFF
>TRBD1|TRBV18|TRBJ1-6|few
TGTGCCAGCTCGCTGGGACAGGAGAATTCACCCCTCCACTTT
CASSLGQENSPLHF
>-|TRBV13|TRBJ2-1|medium-sized
TGTGCCAGCAGCTTAGAGGGCAGCCCTTACAATGAGCAGTTCTTC
CASSLEGSPYNEQFF
>-|TRBV18|TRBJ2-2|many
TGTGCCAGCTCACCCCTCGACAGGTCTGGCGGGGAGCTGTTTTTT
CASSPLDRSGGELFF
>-|TRBV14|TRBJ2-5|many
TGTGCCAGCAGCCAAGTACTTCCCGGGACCCTCTTGGGGCAAGAGACCCAGTACTTC
CASSQVLPGTLLGQETQYF
>-|TRBV10-2|TRBJ1-2|few
TGCGCCAGCAGTACAGGGTCAGTCAACTATGGCTACACCTTC
CASSTGSVNYGYTF
>-|TRBV4-1|TRBJ2-3|many
TGCGCCAGCAGCCAAGATGGTAGCACAGATACGCAGTATTTT
CASSQDGSTDTQYF
>-|TRBV7-8|TRBJ2-2|many
TGTGCCAGCAGCTTGGGGACACCGAACACCGGGGAGCTGTTTTTT
CASSLGTPNTGELFF
>-|TRBV5-6|TRBJ1-1|many
TGTGCCAGCAGCTTGGCCGTCTCCGAAGCTTTCTTT
CASSLAVSEAFF
>-|TRBV30|TRBJ1-1|many
TGTGCCTGGAGTGACAGGAACACTGAAGCTTTCTTT
CAWSDRNTEAFF
>-|TRBV24-1|TRBJ2-5|-
TGTGCCACCAGTGACTCGGACGGGAAAGAGACCCAGTACTTC
CATSDSDGKETQYF
>TRBD1|TRBV11-3|TRBJ1-4|many
TGTGCCAGCCGGATGATCTTGGACAGGGATAATGAAAAACTGTTTTTT
CASRMILDRDNEKLFF
>TRBD1|TRBV5-6|TRBJ2-5|-
TGTGCCAGCAGCTTCGGACAGGAAGAGACCCAGTACTTC
CASSFGQEETQYF
>-|TRBV5-4|TRBJ2-1|many
TGTGCCAGCAGCTTGGGCGGTCGGAAAGAGGGGAATGAGCAGTTCTTC
CASSLGGRKEGNEQFF
>-|TRBV19|TRBJ2-1|many
TGTGCCAGTAGTATACAAACCAGGAATGAGCAGTTCTTC
CASSIQTRNEQFF
>-|TRBV29-1|TRBJ1-1|many
TGCAGCGTTGATGAGACAACTGAAGCTTTCTTT
CSVDETTEAFF
>-|TRBV7-2|TRBJ2-3|-
TGTGCCAGCGGGGGGGCCTGGACAGATACGCAGTATTTT
CASGGAWTDTQYF
>TRBD1|TRBV7-9|TRBJ2-1|many
TGTGCCAGCAGCCCTCGAGGACAGGGAACAAATGAGCAGTTCTTC
CASSPRGQGTNEQFF
>TRBD1|TRBV7-9|TRBJ1-3|many
TGTGCCAGCAGCTGGGACAGCTTTGGAAACACCATATATTTT
CASSWDSFGNTIYF
>-|TRBV28|TRBJ2-7|many
TGTGCCAGCAGTTCCCTCCCCGGGACCGCCCGCTCCTACGAGCAGTACTTC
CASSSLPGTARSYEQYF
>-|TRBV12-2|TRBJ2-7|many
TGTGCAAGTCGCTTACCGCACCGGGGGAGGACAGGGACATCCTACGAGCAGTACTTC
CASRLPHRGRTGTSYEQYF
>TRBD1|TRBV27|TRBJ2-2|many
TGTGCCAGCAGCCTAGACAGGGGGCCGAACACCGGGGAGCTGTTTTTT
CASSLDRGPNTGELFF
>-|TRBV11-2|TRBJ2-7|many
TGTGCCAGCAGCTTAGAACCAGGCAGTTCCTACGAGCAGTACTTC
CASSLEPGSSYEQYF
>TRBD2|TRBV5-1|TRBJ2-7|-
TGCGCCAGCAGCTTGGGGGGAGGGCCCTACGAGCAGTACTTC
CASSLGGGPYEQYF
>-|TRBV27|TRBJ2-1|many
TGTGCCAGCAGTTTAACGGACAGCCAATACAATGAGCAGTTCTTC
CASSLTDSQYNEQFF